This is a list of T cell receptor beta chains from one sample in a study of identical twins. TCRdb re-called the 5' RACE reads through MiXCR, storing one row per CDR3 protein. Of 550,000 to 700,000 distinct CDR3 sequences listed, around 9.6% are singletons. The sample was also reused in another study, on yellow fever vaccine responses in identical twins.

The sample taken for sequencing was PBMCs. These receptors all come from a woman aged 18-29 years in good health. Both conserved end residues are part of each CDR3. The D gene is left open where the match is weak. Size values are once, few and many counts, or a class for expanded clones, and some rows have none.

.,TRBJ2-3,few,TRBV20-1,CSATLATITDTQYF,TGCAGTGCTACCCTAGCGACCATCACAGATACGCAGTATTTT
TRBD2,TRBJ2-7,many,TRBV11-2,CASSPTSGGALGSYEQYF,TGTGCCAGCAGCCCGACTAGCGGGGGGGCCTTAGGCTCCTACGAGCAGTACTTC
TRBD1,TRBJ2-7,.,TRBV7-2,CASSSPRHQGAPYF,TGTGCCAGCAGCTCACCTAGACATCAGGGGGCTCCGTACTTC
.,TRBJ2-2,.,TRBV20-1,CSAINTGELFF,TGCAGTGCAATTAACACCGGGGAGCTGTTTTTT
TRBD2,TRBJ2-5,few,TRBV6-2/TRBV6-3,CASSLAGGPLRETQYF,TGTGCCAGCAGTTTAGCGGGAGGGCCACTTCGAGAGACCCAGTACTTC
TRBD1,TRBJ2-7,once,TRBV5-1,CASSLVQGAVTYEQYF,TGCGCCAGCAGCTTGGTTCAGGGGGCTGTAACCTACGAGCAGTACTTC
.,TRBJ1-2,many,TRBV7-9,CASSLEQNYGYTF,TGTGCCAGCAGCTTAGAACAGAACTATGGCTACACCTTC
.,TRBJ2-1,many,TRBV27,CASGLGRTSEQFF,TGTGCCAGCGGCTTAGGTAGAACTAGTGAGCAGTTCTTC
.,TRBJ1-4,many,TRBV20-1,CSAETVIVNEKLFF,TGCAGTGCGGAAACAGTCATTGTTAATGAAAAACTGTTTTTT
.,TRBJ2-5,.,TRBV15,CATSREDSAPETQYF,TGTGCCACCAGCAGAGAAGACTCGGCTCCAGAGACCCAGTACTTC
.,TRBJ1-5,few,TRBV30,CAWRASSLGPQHF,TGTGCCTGGAGGGCCAGCTCGTTGGGGCCCCAGCATTTT
TRBD2,TRBJ2-2,.,TRBV6-1,CASTEGTSSYTGELFF,TGTGCCAGCACGGAGGGGACTAGCTCATACACCGGGGAGCTGTTTTTT
TRBD1,TRBJ2-2,many,TRBV19,CASSRQGANTGELFF,TGTGCCAGTAGCCGACAGGGGGCGAACACCGGGGAGCTGTTTTTT
.,TRBJ2-7,few,TRBV5-6,CASSPGTDSSYEQYF,TGTGCCAGCAGCCCCGGGACGGACTCGTCCTACGAGCAGTACTTC
.,TRBJ1-1,many,TRBV28,CASSFGPGSEAFF,TGTGCCAGCAGTTTTGGTCCCGGCAGTGAAGCTTTCTTT
.,TRBJ2-7,many,TRBV7-8,CASSLVSGVKGYEQYF,TGTGCCAGCAGCTTAGTCTCAGGGGTAAAGGGTTACGAGCAGTACTTC
.,TRBJ1-6,many,TRBV5-1,CASRTWTDHNSPLHF,TGCGCCAGCAGGACCTGGACGGACCATAATTCACCCCTCCACTTT
TRBD1,TRBJ1-1,many,TRBV12-3/TRBV12-4,CASRPTGGFTEAFF,TGTGCCAGCAGACCAACAGGGGGCTTCACTGAAGCTTTCTTT
.,TRBJ2-7,.,TRBV18,CASSPTEGNYEQYF,TGTGCCAGCTCACCAACGGAGGGAAACTACGAGCAGTACTTC
TRBD2,TRBJ2-1,few,TRBV5-1,CASSFGGSGGNEQFF,TGCGCCAGCAGCTTCGGCGGGAGCGGAGGCAATGAGCAGTTCTTC
.,TRBJ2-1,.,TRBV20-1,CSASGTPYNEQFF,TGCAGTGCTAGCGGGACCCCCTACAATGAGCAGTTCTTC
TRBD2,TRBJ2-5,few,TRBV5-1,CASSFSGGAFETQYF,TGCGCCAGCAGCTTTAGCGGGGGGGCGTTCGAGACCCAGTACTTC
TRBD2,TRBJ2-7,.,TRBV20-1,CSARGAARGSSYEQYF,TGCAGTGCTAGAGGGGCCGCCCGCGGGAGCTCCTACGAGCAGTACTTC
.,TRBJ2-1,few,TRBV9,CASSVAPDGYNEQFF,TGTGCCAGCAGCGTAGCTCCGGACGGCTACAATGAGCAGTTCTTC
.,TRBJ2-4,.,TRBV7-2,CASSLGRRGNIQYF,TGTGCCAGCAGCTTAGGGCGGAGGGGAAACATTCAGTACTTC
.,TRBJ2-1,many,TRBV5-1,CASMTSDAEQFF,TGCGCCAGCATGACTAGTGATGCTGAGCAGTTCTTC
.,TRBJ1-2,few,TRBV20-1,CSPVKGSINYGYTF,TGCAGTCCCGTGAAGGGGTCCATTAACTATGGCTACACCTTC
TRBD2,TRBJ2-3,few,TRBV28,CASSFGGRVDTQYF,TGTGCCAGCAGTTTCGGCGGGAGAGTAGATACGCAGTATTTT
.,TRBJ2-1,few,TRBV4-3,CASSQVTYNEQFF,TGCGCCAGCAGCCAAGTCACATACAATGAGCAGTTCTTC
.,TRBJ2-3,.,TRBV7-2,CASSLISSKGADTQYF,TGTGCCAGCAGCTTAATTAGCTCCAAGGGGGCAGATACGCAGTATTTT
.,TRBJ2-3,.,TRBV20-1,CSAYRAETQYF,TGCAGTGCTTATAGGGCAGAAACGCAGTATTTT
.,TRBJ2-2,.,TRBV6-4,CASSGSGEANTGELFF,TGTGCCAGCAGTGGTTCGGGGGAAGCGAACACCGGGGAGCTGTTTTTT
.,TRBJ1-1,.,TRBV29-1,CSVRGNAVTEAFF,TGCAGCGTACGGGGGAACGCTGTCACTGAAGCTTTCTTT
.,TRBJ2-3,.,TRBV14,CASSQLVITDTQYF,TGTGCCAGCAGCCAGCTGGTTATTACAGATACGCAGTATTTT
.,TRBJ1-1,many,TRBV16,CASSQDWWAGKNTEAFF,TGTGCCAGCAGCCAGGATTGGTGGGCAGGGAAGAACACTGAAGCTTTCTTT
TRBD1,TRBJ2-7,.,TRBV5-1,CASSLSRTGTESTEQYF,TGCGCCAGCAGCTTAAGTAGAACCGGGACAGAATCTACCGAGCAGTACTTC
TRBD1,TRBJ2-1,many,TRBV5-1,CASSSSDRGDYHNEQFF,TGCGCCAGCAGCTCCTCGGACAGGGGGGACTACCACAATGAGCAGTTCTTC
.,TRBJ2-3,few,TRBV6-2/TRBV6-3,CASRLQGGGTDTQYF,TGTGCCAGCAGACTACAGGGAGGGGGCACAGATACGCAGTATTTT
.,TRBJ2-5,many,TRBV6-5,CASSYGFLEGTQYF,TGTGCCAGCAGTTACGGGTTCCTCGAGGGGACCCAGTACTTC
.,TRBJ2-2,few,TRBV11-2,CASSLDFQGLTGELFF,TGTGCCAGCAGCTTAGATTTCCAGGGGCTGACCGGGGAGCTGTTTTTT
TRBD1,TRBJ2-3,few,TRBV2,CASSDDRGQTDTQYF,TGTGCCAGCTCGGACGACAGGGGGCAGACAGATACGCAGTATTTT
.,TRBJ2-1,.,TRBV7-2,CASSSQGYSYNEQFF,TGTGCCAGCAGCTCACAGGGTTACTCCTACAATGAGCAGTTCTTC
TRBD1,TRBJ2-7,.,TRBV7-9,CASSSAGQGIHEQYF,TGTGCCAGCAGCTCAGCGGGACAGGGGATCCACGAGCAGTACTTC
TRBD1,TRBJ1-2,few,TRBV5-6,CASSPAEDRGNYGYTF,TGTGCCAGCAGCCCCGCCGAGGACAGGGGGAACTATGGCTACACCTTC
TRBD2,TRBJ2-5,.,TRBV5-1,CASSLATSGPRAAQYF,TGCGCCAGCAGCCTTGCGACTAGCGGCCCTCGAGCTGCCCAGTACTTC
.,TRBJ2-2,few,TRBV7-2,CASSWGKANTGELFF,TGTGCCAGCAGCTGGGGGAAAGCGAACACCGGGGAGCTGTTTTTT
TRBD2,TRBJ2-2,few,TRBV11-2,CASSFRTSQNTGELFF,TGTGCCAGCAGCTTTCGGACTAGCCAGAACACCGGGGAGCTGTTTTTT
TRBD1,TRBJ1-2,many,TRBV5-5,CASSNYGQGHGYTF,TGTGCCAGCAGCAACTATGGACAGGGCCATGGCTACACCTTC
.,TRBJ1-2,many,TRBV27,CASAEGISGGYTF,TGTGCCAGCGCCGAAGGGATTAGTGGTGGCTACACCTTC
TRBD2,TRBJ2-5,.,TRBV11-3,CASSAGLAGGPVETQYF,TGTGCCAGCAGCGCAGGACTAGCGGGAGGGCCGGTGGAGACCCAGTACTTC
.,TRBJ2-7,.,TRBV15,CATSRVGLEQYF,TGTGCCACCAGCAGAGTGGGGCTCGAGCAGTACTTC
.,TRBJ1-6,few,TRBV12-3/TRBV12-4,CASTKQNNSPLHF,TGTGCCAGCACCAAACAGAATAATTCACCCCTCCACTTT
.,TRBJ2-3,.,TRBV9,CASSPRTGRSTDTQYF,TGTGCCAGCAGCCCACGGACCGGCCGTAGCACAGATACGCAGTATTTT
.,TRBJ1-3,few,TRBV7-9,CASSFRQGGNTIYF,TGTGCCAGCAGCTTCAGGCAGGGTGGCAACACCATATATTTT
TRBD2,TRBJ2-2,few,TRBV29-1,CSVVAGVNTGELFF,TGCAGCGTTGTAGCGGGCGTAAACACCGGGGAGCTGTTTTTT